Listed below are T cell receptor beta chains from one sample, sequenced in a study of blood T cell repertoires in COVID-19. Libraries were prepared by immunoSEQ multiplex PCR; TCRdb keeps only in-frame clonotypes and omits some of them. The table lists roughly 190,000 clones, about 85% of them singletons. Sequencing used peripheral blood. All receptors come from a human donor in a cohort sampled during active COVID-19. CDR3s leave out the opening cysteine and the closing phenylalanine or tryptophan. A row's size may be missing; if present it is once, few, many or a size class.

cdr3_aa: AWSAQGGDTQY
v_call: TRBV30
clone_size: .
j_call: TRBJ2-3

cdr3_aa: ASSLAPGQGAGETQY
v_call: TRBV5-1
clone_size: .
j_call: TRBJ2-5

cdr3_aa: ASSRASRDRVFDEQF
v_call: TRBV23-1
clone_size: many
j_call: TRBJ2-1

cdr3_aa: ASSQETSVSYEQY
v_call: TRBV4-1
clone_size: .
j_call: TRBJ2-7

cdr3_aa: AWSVLGGHRRLF
v_call: TRBV30
clone_size: .
j_call: TRBJ1-4

cdr3_aa: ASSQGGWASGGLSTDTQY
v_call: TRBV14
clone_size: .
j_call: TRBJ2-3

cdr3_aa: ASSLVRGLTGELF
v_call: TRBV7-9
clone_size: once
j_call: TRBJ2-2

cdr3_aa: ASSLGQSRGYT
v_call: TRBV7-2
clone_size: .
j_call: TRBJ1-2

cdr3_aa: ASSLGQGASQPQH
v_call: TRBV6-5
clone_size: .
j_call: TRBJ1-5

cdr3_aa: ASGPRAGARQL
v_call: TRBV12-5
clone_size: once
j_call: TRBJ2-1

cdr3_aa: AWAGTGIAKNIQY
v_call: TRBV30
clone_size: .
j_call: TRBJ2-4

cdr3_aa: ASSSSGLQTGAEAF
v_call: TRBV28
clone_size: .
j_call: TRBJ1-1

cdr3_aa: ASRITGMETQY
v_call: TRBV6-5
clone_size: .
j_call: TRBJ2-5

cdr3_aa: ASSYARNGEQF
v_call: TRBV6-5
clone_size: .
j_call: TRBJ2-1

cdr3_aa: ASSHGGVDTDTQY
v_call: TRBV3-1/TRBV3-2
clone_size: .
j_call: TRBJ2-3

cdr3_aa: ASRRDFSYNEQF
v_call: TRBV6-5
clone_size: .
j_call: TRBJ2-1

cdr3_aa: ASSSNPRGSTDTQY
v_call: TRBV4-1
clone_size: few
j_call: TRBJ2-3

cdr3_aa: ASSGTRDRIYYGYT
v_call: TRBV6-1
clone_size: few
j_call: TRBJ1-2

cdr3_aa: ASSTTGQRNIQY
v_call: TRBV13
clone_size: .
j_call: TRBJ2-4

cdr3_aa: ASNSGDTDTQY
v_call: TRBV5-1
clone_size: many
j_call: TRBJ2-3

cdr3_aa: ASRSSGGPHYEQY
v_call: TRBV28
clone_size: .
j_call: TRBJ2-7

cdr3_aa: ASSLASIPLSSGANVLT
v_call: TRBV7-8
clone_size: .
j_call: TRBJ2-6

cdr3_aa: ASSSGYGFTDTQY
v_call: TRBV11-3
clone_size: .
j_call: TRBJ2-3

cdr3_aa: ASSGEGLAGGSSYNEQF
v_call: TRBV6-1
clone_size: .
j_call: TRBJ2-1